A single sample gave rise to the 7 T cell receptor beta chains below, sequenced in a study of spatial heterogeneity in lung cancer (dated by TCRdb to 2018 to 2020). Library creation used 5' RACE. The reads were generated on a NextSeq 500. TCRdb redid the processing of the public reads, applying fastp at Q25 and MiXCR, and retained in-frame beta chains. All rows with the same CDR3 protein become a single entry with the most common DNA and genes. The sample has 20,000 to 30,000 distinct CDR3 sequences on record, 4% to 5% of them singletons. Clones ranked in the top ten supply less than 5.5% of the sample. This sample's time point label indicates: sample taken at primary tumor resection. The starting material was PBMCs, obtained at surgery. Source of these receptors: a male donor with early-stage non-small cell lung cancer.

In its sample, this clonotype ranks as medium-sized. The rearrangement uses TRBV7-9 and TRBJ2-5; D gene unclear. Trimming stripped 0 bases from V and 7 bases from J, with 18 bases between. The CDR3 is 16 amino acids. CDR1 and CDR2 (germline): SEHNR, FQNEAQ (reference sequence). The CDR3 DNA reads TGTGCCAGCAGCTTAGCCGTAGGGAAGAGGACGGCGACCCAGTACTTC. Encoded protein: CASSLAVGKRTATQYF. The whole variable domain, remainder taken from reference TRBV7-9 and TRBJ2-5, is DTGVSQNPRHKITKRGQNVTFRCDPISEHNRLYWYRQTLGQGPEFLTYFQNEAQLEKSRLLSDRFSAERPKGSFSTLEIQRTEQGDSAMYLCASSLAVGKRTATQYFGPGTRLLVL.

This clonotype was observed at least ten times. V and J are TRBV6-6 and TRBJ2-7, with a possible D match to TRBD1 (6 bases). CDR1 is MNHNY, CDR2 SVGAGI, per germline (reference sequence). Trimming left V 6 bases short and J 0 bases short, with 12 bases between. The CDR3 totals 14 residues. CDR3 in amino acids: CASSPTGTSYEQYF. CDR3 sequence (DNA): TGTGCCAGCAGCCCGACAGGTACCTCCTACGAGCAGTACTTC.

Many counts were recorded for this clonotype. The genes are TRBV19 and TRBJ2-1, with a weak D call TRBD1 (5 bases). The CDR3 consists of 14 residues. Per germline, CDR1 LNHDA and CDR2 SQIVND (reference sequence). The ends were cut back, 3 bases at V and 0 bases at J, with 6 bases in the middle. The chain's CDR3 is CASSIQGSYNEQFF. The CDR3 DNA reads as TGTGCCAGTAGTATTCAGGGCTCCTACAATGAGCAGTTCTTC.

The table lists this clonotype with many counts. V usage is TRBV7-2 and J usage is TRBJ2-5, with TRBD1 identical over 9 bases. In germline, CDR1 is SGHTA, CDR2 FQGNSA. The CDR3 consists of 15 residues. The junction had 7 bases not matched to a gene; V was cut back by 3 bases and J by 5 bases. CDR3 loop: CASSFGQGREETQYF. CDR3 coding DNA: TGTGCCAGCAGCTTCGGACAGGGGAGAGAGGAGACCCAGTACTTC.

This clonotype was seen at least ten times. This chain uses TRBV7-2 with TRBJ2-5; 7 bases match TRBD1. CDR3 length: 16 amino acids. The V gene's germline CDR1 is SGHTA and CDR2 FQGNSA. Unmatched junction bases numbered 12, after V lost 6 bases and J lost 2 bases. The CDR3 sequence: CASSRGTGTAQETQYF. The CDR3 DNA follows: TGTGCCAGCAGTCGTGGAACCGGGACAGCACAAGAGACCCAGTACTTC.

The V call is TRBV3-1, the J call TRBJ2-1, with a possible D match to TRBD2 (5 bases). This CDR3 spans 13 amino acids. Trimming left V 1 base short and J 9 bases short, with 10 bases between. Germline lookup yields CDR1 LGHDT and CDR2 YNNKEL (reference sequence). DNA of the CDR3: TGTGCCAGCAGCCAAGTTGGGGAGACTGAGCAGTTCTTC. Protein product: CASSQVGETEQFF.

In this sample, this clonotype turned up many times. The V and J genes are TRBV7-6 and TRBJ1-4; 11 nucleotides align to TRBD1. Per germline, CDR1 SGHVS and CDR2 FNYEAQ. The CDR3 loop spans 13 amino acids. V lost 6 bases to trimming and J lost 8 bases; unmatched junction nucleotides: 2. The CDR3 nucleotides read TGTGCCAGCAGAGGGACAGGGGGGGAAAAACTGTTTTTT. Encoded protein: CASRGTGGEKLFF.